This TCR beta chain emerged from a study of patients and donors after allogeneic stem cell transplantation. TCRdb reprocessed the RT-PCR reads with MiXCR, giving one entry per CDR3 protein. The sample yields approximately 170,000 distinct CDR3 sequences, approximately 24% seen once. This clonotype was seen only a few times. The J segment lost 6 bases and the V segment lost 4 bases, leaving 9 bases of the junction unmatched. This CDR3 has 15 residues. The germline V gene has CDR1 SGHRS and CDR2 YFSETQ. Material: blood, either unsorted or a sorted T cell fraction (not recorded which). This chain connects TRBV5-1 to TRBJ1-4, with TRBD1 identical over 7 bases. The sequence was obtained from a human donor who was either an allogeneic HSCT recipient or a stem cell or donor lymphocyte infusion donor (not recorded which). It is not recorded whose cells these are; they may come from a transplant donor. The CDR3 DNA follows: TGCGCCAGCAGCCGAACAGGGGACAGTTATGAAAAACTGTTTTTT. Amino acid sequence: CASSRTGDSYEKLFF.